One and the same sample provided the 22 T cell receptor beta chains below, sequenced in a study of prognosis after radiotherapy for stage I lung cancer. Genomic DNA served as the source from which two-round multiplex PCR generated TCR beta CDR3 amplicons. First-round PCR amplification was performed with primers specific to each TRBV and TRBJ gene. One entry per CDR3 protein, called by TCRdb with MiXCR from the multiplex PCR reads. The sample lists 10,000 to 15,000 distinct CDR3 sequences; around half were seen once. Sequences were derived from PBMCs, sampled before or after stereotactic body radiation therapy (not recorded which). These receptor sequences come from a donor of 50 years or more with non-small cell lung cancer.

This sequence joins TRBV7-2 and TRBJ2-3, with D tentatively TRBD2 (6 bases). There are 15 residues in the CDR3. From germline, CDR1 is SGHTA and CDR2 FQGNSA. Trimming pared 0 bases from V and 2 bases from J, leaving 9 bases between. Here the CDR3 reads CASSLAWGLTDTQYF. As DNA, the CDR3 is TGTGCCAGCAGCTTAGCCTGGGGACTCACAGATACGCAGTATTTT.

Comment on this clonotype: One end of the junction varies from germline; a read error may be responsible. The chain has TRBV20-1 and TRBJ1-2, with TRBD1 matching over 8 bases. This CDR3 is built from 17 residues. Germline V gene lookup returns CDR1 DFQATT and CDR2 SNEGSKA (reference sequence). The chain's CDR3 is CSARLPLRTGCNYCYTF. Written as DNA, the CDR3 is TGCAGTGCCAGGCTTCCCCTCCGGACAGGGTGCAACTATTGCTACACCTTC.

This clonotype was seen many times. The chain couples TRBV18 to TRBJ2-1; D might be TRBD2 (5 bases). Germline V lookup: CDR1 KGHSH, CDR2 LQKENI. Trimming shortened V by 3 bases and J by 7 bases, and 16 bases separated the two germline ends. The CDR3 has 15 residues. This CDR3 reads CASSPGSDSRNEQFF. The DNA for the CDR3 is TGTGCCAGCTCACCCGGTAGCGATAGCAGGAATGAGCAGTTCTTC. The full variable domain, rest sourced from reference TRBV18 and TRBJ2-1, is NAGVMQNPRHLVRRRGQEARLRCSPMKGHSHVYWYRQLPEEGLKFMVYLQKENIIDESGMPKERFSAEFPKEGPSILRIQQVVRGDSAAYFCASSPGSDSRNEQFFGPGTRLTVL.

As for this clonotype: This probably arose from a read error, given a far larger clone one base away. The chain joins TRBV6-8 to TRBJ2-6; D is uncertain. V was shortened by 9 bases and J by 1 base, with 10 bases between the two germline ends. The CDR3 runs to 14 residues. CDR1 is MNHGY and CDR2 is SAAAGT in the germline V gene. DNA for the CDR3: TGTGCCAGTTCCGTACTATCTGGGGCCAACGTCCTGACTTTC. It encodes CASSVLSGANVLTF.

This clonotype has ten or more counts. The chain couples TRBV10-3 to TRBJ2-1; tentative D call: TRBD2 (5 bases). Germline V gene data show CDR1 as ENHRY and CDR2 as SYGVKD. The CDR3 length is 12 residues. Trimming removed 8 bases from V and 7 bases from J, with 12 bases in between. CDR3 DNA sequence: TGTGCCATCTCCAGCGGAGAGAATGAGCAGTTCTTC. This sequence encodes CAISSGENEQFF.

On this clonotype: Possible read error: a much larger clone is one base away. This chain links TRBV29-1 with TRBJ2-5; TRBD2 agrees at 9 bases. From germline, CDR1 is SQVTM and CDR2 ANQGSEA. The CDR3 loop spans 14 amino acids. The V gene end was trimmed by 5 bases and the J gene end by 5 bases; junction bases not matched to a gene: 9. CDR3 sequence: CSVLIAGVWETQYF. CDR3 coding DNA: TGCAGCGTTTTAATAGCGGGAGTTTGGGAGACCCAGTACTTC.

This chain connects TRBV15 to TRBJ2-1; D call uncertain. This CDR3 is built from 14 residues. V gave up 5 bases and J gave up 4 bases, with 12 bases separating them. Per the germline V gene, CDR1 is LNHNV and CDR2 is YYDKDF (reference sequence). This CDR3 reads CATSGPAAYNEQFF. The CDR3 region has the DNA TGTGCCACCAGCGGGCCGGCGGCTTACAATGAGCAGTTCTTC. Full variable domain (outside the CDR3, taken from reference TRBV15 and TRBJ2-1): DAMVIQNPRYQVTQFGKPVTLSCSQTLNHNVMYWYQQKSSQAPKLLFHYYDKDFNNEADTPDNFQSRRPNTSFCFLDIRSPGLGDTAMYLCATSGPAAYNEQFFGPGTRLTVL.

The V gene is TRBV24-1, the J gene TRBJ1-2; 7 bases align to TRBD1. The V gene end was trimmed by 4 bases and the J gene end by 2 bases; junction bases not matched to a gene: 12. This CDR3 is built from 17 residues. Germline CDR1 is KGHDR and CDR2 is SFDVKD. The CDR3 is CATSDRTPGGENYGYTF. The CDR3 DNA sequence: TGTGCCACCAGTGACCGTACCCCAGGGGGGGAAAACTATGGCTACACCTTC.

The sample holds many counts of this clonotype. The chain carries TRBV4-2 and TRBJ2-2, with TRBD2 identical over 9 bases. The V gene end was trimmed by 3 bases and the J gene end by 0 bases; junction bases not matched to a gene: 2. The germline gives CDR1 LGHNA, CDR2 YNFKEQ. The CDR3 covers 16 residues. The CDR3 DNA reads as TGTGCCAGCAGCCAGTTAGCGGGAGCGAACACCGGGGAGCTGTTTTTT. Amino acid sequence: CASSQLAGANTGELFF.

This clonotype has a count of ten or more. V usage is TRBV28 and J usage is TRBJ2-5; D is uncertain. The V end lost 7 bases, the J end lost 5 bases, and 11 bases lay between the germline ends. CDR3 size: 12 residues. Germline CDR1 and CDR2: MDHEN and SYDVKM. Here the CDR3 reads CASNRGEETQYF. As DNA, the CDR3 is TGTGCCAGCAATCGAGGCGAGGAGACCCAGTACTTC.

This CDR3 reads CSASTSWDSYEQYF. In nucleotides, the CDR3 is TGCAGTGCTAGTACTAGCTGGGACTCCTACGAGCAGTACTTC. The chain combines TRBV20-1 with TRBJ2-7; D might be TRBD2 (6 bases). CDR3 length equals 14 residues. V lost 3 bases and J 0 bases, leaving 12 bases between the germline ends. Germline V gene data show CDR1 as DFQATT and CDR2 as SNEGSKA (reference sequence).

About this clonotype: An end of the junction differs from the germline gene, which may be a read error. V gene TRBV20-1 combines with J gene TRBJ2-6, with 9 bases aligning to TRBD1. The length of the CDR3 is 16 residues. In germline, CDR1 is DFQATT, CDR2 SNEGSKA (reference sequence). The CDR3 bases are TGCAGTGCCACGACAGGGGGTAACTATGGGGACAACGTCCTGACTTTC. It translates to CSATTGGNYGDNVLTF.

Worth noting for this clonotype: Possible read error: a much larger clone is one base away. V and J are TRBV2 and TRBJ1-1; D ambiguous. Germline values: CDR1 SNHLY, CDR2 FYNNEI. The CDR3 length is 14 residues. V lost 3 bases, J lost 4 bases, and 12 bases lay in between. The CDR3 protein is CASSDPVISTEAFF. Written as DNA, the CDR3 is TGTGCCAGCAGTGATCCGGTCATTAGCACTGAAGCTTTCTTT.

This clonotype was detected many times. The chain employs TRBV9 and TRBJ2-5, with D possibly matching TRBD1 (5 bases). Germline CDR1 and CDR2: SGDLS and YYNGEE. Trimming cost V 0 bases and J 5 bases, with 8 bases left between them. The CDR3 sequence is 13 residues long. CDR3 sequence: CASSVEGIETQYF. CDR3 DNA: TGTGCCAGCAGCGTAGAGGGGATCGAGACCCAGTACTTC.

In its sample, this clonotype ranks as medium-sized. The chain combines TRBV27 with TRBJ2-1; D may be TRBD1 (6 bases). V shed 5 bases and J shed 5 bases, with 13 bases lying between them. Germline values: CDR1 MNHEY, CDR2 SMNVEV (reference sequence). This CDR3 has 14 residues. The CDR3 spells CASSPHGTHNEQFF. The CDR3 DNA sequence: TGTGCCAGCAGTCCGCACGGGACACACAATGAGCAGTTCTTC.

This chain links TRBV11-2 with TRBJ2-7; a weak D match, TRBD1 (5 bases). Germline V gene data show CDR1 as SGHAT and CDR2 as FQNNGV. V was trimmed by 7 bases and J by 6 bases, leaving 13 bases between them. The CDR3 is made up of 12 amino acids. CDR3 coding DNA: TGTGCCAGCATCTCGTCTAGGGGCGAGCAGTACTTC. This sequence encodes CASISSRGEQYF.

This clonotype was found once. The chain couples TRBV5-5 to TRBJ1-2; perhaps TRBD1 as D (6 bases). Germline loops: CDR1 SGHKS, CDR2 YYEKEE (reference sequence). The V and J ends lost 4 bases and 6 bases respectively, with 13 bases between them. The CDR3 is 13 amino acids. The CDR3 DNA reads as TGTGCCAGCAGCGGGGTCAGGGGTAATGGCTACACCTTC. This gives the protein CASSGVRGNGYTF. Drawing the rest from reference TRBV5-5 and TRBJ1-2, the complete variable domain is DAGVTQSPTHLIKTRGQQVTLRCSPISGHKSVSWYQQVLGQGPQFIFQYYEKEERGRGNFPDRFSARQFPNYSSELNVNALLLGDSALYLCASSGVRGNGYTFGSGTRLTVV.

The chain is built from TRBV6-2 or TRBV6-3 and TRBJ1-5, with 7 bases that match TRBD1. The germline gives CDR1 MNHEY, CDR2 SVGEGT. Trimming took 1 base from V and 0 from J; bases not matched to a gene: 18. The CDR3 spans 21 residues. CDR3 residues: CASSYYQGVLPSLGSNQPQHF. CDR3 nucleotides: TGTGCCAGCAGTTACTATCAGGGGGTCCTCCCATCCCTAGGTAGCAATCAGCCCCAGCATTTT.

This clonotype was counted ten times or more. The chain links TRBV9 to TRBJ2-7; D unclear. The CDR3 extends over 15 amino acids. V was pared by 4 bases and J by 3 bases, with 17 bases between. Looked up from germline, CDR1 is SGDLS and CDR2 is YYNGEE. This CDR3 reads CASSPGENLVYEQYF. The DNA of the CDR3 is TGTGCCAGCAGCCCCGGCGAGAATTTGGTCTACGAGCAGTACTTC.

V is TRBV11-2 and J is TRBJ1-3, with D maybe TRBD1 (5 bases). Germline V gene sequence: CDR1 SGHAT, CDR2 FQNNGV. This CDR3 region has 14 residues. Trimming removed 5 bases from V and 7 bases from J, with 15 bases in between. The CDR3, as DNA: TGTGCCAGCAGCCCTAGGGACCTCCGCAACACCATATATTTT. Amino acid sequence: CASSPRDLRNTIYF. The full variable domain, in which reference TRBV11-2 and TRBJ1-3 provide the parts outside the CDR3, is EAGVAQSPRYKIIEKRQSVAFWCNPISGHATLYWYQQILGQGPKLLIQFQNNGVVDDSQLPKDRFSAERLKGVDSTLKIQPAKLEDSAVYLCASSPRDLRNTIYFGEGSWLTVV.

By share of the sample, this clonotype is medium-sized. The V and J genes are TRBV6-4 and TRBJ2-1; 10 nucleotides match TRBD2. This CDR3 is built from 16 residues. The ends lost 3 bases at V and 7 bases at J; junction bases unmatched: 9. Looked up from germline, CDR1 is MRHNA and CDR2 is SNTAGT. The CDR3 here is CASSDSLAGDRNEQFF. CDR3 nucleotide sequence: TGTGCCAGCAGTGATTCCCTAGCGGGAGATAGAAATGAGCAGTTCTTC.

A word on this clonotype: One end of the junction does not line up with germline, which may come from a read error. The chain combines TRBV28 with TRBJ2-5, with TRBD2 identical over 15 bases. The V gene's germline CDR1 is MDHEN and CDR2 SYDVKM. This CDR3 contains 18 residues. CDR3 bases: TGTGCCAGCAGTCTCCGAGGACTAGCGGGAGGGTCTCAAGATACCCAGTACTTC. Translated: CASSLRGLAGGSQDTQYF. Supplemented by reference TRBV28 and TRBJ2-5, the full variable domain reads DVKVTQSSRYLVKRTGEKVFLECVQDMDHENMFWYRQDPGLGLRLIYFSYDVKMKEKGDIPEGYSVSREKKERFSLILESASTNQTSMYLCASSLRGLAGGSQDTQYFGPGTRLLVL.